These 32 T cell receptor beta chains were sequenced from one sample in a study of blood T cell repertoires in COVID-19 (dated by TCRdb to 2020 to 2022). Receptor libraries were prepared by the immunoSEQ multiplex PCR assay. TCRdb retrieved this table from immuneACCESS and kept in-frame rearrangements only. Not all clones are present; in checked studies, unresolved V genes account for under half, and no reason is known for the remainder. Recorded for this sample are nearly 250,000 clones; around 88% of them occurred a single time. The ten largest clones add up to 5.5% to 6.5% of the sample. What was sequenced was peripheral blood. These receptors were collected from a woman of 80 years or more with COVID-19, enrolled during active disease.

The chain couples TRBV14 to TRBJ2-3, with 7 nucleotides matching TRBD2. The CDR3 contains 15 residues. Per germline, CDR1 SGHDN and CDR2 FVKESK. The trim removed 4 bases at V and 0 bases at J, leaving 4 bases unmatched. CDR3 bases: TGTGCCAGCAGCCCGGGAGGATTTAGCACAGATACGCAGTATTTT. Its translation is CASSPGGFSTDTQYF.

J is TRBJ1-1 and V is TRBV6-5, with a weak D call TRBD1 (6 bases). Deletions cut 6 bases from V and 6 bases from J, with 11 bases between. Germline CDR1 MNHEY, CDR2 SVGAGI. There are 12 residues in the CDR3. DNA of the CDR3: TGTGCCAGCAGAACACAGGGCTCTGAAGCTTTCTTT. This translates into CASRTQGSEAFF.

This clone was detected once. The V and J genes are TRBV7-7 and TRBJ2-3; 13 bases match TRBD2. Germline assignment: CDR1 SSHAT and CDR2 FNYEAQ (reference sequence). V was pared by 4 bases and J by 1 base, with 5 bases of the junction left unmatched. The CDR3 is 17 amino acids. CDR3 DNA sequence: TGTGCCAGCAGCTCCGGGACTAGCGGGACCCGCACAGATACGCAGTATTTT. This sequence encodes CASSSGTSGTRTDTQYF. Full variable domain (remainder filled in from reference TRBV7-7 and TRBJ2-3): GAGVSQSPRYKVTKRGQDVTLRCDPISSHATLYWYQQALGQGPEFLTYFNYEAQPDKSGLPSDRFSAERPEGSISTLTIQRTEQRDSAMYRCASSSGTSGTRTDTQYFGPGTRLTVL.

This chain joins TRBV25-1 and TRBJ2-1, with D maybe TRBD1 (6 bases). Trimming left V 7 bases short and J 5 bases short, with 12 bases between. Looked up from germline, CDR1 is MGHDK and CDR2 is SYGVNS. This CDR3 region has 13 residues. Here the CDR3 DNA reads TGTGCCAGCAACCGGGACATAAACAATGAGCAGTTCTTC. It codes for CASNRDINNEQFF.

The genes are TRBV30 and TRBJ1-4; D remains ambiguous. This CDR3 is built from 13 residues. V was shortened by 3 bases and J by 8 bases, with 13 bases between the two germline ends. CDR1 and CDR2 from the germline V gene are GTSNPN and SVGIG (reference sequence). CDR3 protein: CAWSYSSREKLFF. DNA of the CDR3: TGTGCCTGGAGCTATTCTAGTCGGGAAAAACTGTTTTTT.

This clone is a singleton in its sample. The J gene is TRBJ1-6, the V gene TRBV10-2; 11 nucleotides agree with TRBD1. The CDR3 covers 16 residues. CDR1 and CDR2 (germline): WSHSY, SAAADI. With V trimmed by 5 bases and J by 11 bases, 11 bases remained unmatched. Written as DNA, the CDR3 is TGCGCCAGCAGTTCCGTGGCGGGACAGGGGGGAACACCCCTCCACTTT. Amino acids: CASSSVAGQGGTPLHF.

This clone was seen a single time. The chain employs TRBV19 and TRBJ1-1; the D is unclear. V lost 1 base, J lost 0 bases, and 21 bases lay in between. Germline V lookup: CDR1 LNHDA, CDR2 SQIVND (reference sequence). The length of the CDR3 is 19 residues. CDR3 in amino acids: CASSIAGREIGLMNTEAFF. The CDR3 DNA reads TGTGCCAGTAGTATAGCTGGGCGCGAGATCGGACTAATGAACACTGAAGCTTTCTTT.

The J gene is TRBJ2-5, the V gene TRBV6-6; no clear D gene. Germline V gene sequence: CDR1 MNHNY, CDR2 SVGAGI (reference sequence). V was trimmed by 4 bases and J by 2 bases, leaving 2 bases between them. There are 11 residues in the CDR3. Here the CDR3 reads CASSLQETQYF. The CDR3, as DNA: TGTGCCAGCAGTTTACAAGAGACCCAGTACTTC.

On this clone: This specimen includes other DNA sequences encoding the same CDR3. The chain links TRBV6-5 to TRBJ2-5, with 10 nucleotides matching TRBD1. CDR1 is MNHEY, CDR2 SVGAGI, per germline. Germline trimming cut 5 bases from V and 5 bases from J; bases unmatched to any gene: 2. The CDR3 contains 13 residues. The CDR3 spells CASSRTGGETQYF. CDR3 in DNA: TGTGCCAGCAGTAGGACAGGGGGTGAGACCCAGTACTTC.

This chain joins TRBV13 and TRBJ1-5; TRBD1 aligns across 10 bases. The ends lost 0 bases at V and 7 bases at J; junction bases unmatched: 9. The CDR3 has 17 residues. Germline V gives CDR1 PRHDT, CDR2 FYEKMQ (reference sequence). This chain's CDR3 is CASSLGASTGGLQPQHF. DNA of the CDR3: TGTGCCAGCAGCTTAGGGGCTTCGACAGGGGGCTTGCAGCCCCAGCATTTT.

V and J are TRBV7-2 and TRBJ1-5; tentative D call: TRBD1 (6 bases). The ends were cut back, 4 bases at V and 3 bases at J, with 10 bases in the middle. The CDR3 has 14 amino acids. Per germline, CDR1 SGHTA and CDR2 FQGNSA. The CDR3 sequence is CASSSGETNQPQHF. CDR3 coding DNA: TGTGCCAGCAGCTCAGGGGAAACCAATCAGCCCCAGCATTTT. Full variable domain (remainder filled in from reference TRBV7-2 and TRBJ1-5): GAGVSQSPSNKVTEKGKDVELRCDPISGHTALYWYRQSLGQGLEFLIYFQGNSAPDKSGLPSDRFSAERTGGSVSTLTIQRTQQEDSAVYLCASSSGETNQPQHFGDGTRLSIL.

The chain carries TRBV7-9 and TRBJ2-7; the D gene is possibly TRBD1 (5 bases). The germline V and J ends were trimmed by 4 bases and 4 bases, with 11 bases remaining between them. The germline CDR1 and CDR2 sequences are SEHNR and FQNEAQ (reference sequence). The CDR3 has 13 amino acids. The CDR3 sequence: CASSSQGPYEQYF. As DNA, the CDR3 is TGTGCCAGCAGCTCCCAGGGCCCTTACGAGCAGTACTTC. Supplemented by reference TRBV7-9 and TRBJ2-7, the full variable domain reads DTGVSQNPRHKITKRGQNVTFRCDPISEHNRLYWYRQTLGQGPEFLTYFQNEAQLEKSRLLSDRFSAERPKGSFSTLEIQRTEQGDSAMYLCASSSQGPYEQYFGPGTRLTVT.

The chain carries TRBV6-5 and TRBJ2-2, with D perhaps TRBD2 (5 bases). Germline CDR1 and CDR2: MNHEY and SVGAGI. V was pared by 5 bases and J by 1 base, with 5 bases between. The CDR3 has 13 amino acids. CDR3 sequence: CASSSGNTGELFF. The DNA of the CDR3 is TGTGCCAGCAGTAGCGGGAACACCGGGGAGCTGTTTTTT.

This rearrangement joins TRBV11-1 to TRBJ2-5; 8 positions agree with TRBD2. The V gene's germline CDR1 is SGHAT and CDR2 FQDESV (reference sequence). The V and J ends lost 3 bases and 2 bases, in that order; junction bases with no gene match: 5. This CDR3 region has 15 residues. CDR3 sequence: CASSFAGRGQETQYF. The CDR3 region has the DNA TGTGCCAGCAGCTTCGCCGGGAGGGGGCAAGAGACCCAGTACTTC.

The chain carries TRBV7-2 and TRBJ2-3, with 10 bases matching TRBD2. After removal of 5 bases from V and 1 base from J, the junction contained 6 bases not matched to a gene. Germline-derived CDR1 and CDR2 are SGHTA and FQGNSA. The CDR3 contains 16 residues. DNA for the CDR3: TGTGCCAGCAGCCGTGCAACTAGCGGGGGCACAGATACGCAGTATTTT. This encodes CASSRATSGGTDTQYF.

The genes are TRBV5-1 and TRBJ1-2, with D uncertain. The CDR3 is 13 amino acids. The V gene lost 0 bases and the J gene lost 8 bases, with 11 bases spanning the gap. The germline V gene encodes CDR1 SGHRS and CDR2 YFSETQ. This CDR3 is CASSLEPERGYTF. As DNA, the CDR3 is TGCGCCAGCAGCTTGGAACCGGAGCGGGGCTACACCTTC.

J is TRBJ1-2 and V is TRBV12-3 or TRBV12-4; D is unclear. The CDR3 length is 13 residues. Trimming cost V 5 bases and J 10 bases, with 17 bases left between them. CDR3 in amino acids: CASSILMSTYYTF. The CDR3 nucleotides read TGTGCCAGCAGTATACTGATGTCTACTTACTACACCTTC.

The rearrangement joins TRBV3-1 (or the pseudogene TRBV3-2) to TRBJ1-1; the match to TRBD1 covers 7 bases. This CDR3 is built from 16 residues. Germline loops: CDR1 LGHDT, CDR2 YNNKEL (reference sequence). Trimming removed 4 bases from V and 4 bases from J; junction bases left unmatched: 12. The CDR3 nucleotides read TGTGCCAGCAGCCGGGGGGCGCTACAGGGGACCACTGAAGCTTTCTTT. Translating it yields CASSRGALQGTTEAFF.

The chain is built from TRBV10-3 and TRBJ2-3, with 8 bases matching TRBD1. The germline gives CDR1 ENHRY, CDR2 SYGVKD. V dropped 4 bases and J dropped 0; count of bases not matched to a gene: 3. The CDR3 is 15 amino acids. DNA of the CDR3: TGTGCCATCAGTGGTACAGGGGGAAGCACAGATACGCAGTATTTT. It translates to CAISGTGGSTDTQYF.

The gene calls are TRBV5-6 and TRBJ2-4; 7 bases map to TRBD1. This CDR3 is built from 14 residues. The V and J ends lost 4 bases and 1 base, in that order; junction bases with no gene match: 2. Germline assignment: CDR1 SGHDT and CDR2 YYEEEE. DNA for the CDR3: TGTGCCAGCAGCCCGACAGGGGCCAAAAACATTCAGTACTTC. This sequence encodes CASSPTGAKNIQYF. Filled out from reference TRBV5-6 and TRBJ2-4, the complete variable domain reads DAGVTQSPTHLIKTRGQQVTLRCSPKSGHDTVSWYQQALGQGPQFIFQYYEEEERQRGNFPDRFSGHQFPNYSSELNVNALLLGDSALYLCASSPTGAKNIQYFGAGTRLSVL.

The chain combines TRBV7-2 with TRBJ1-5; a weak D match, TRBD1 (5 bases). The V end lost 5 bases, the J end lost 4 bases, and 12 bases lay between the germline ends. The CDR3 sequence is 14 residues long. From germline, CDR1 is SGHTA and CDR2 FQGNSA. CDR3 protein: CASSPGLGNQPQHF. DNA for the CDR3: TGTGCCAGCAGCCCAGGGTTGGGGAATCAGCCCCAGCATTTT.

The CDR3 spells CASSPRKLREAGGRSTGELFF. CDR3 nucleotides: TGTGCCAGCAGCCCCCGGAAGTTGAGGGAAGCGGGGGGAAGGAGCACCGGGGAGCTGTTTTTT. This chain joins TRBV14 and TRBJ2-2; 9 nucleotides agree with TRBD2. The V segment lost 4 bases and the J segment 4 bases; nucleotides outside the gene matches: 22. Germline CDR1 SGHDN, CDR2 FVKESK. The CDR3 covers 21 residues.

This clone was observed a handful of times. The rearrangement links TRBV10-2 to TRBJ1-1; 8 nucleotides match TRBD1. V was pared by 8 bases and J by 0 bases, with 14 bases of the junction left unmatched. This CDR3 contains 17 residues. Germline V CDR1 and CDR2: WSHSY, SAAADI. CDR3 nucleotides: TGCGCCAGCGGAAAAACAGGGGGGTCTGGAATGAACACTGAAGCTTTCTTT. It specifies CASGKTGGSGMNTEAFF.

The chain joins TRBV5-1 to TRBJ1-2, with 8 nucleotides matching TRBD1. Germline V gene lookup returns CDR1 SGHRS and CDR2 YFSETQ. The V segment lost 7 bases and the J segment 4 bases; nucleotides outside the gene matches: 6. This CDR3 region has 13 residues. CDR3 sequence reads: CASDGQGGYGYTF. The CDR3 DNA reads TGCGCCAGCGACGGACAGGGAGGCTATGGCTACACCTTC.

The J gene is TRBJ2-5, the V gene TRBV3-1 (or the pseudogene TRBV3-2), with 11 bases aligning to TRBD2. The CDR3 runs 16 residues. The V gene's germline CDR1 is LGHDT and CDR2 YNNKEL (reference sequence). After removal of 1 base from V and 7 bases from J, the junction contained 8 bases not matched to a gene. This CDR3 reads CASSQGLAGQTGTQYF. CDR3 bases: TGTGCCAGCAGCCAAGGACTAGCGGGACAGACTGGGACCCAGTACTTC.

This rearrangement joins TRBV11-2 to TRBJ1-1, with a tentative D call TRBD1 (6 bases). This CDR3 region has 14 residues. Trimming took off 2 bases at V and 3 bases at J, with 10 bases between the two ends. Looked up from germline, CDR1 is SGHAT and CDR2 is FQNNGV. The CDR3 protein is CASSLQGPYTEAFF. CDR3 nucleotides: TGTGCCAGCAGCTTACAGGGGCCTTACACTGAAGCTTTCTTT.

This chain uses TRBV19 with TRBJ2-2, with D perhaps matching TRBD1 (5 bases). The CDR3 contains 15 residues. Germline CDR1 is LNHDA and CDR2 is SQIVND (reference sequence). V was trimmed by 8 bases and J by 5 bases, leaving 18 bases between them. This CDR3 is CASVLLGAGTGELFF. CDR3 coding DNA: TGTGCCAGTGTTCTTTTAGGGGCAGGAACCGGGGAGCTGTTTTTT.

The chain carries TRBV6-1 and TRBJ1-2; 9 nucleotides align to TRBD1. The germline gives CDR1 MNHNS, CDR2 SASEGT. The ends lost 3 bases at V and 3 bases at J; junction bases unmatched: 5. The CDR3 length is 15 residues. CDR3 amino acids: CASSDRTGAYYGYTF. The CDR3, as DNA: TGTGCCAGCAGTGACCGGACAGGGGCGTACTATGGCTACACCTTC.

The chain's CDR3 is CASSQAEGASGYTF. CDR3 DNA: TGTGCCAGCAGCCAAGCAGAGGGGGCAAGTGGCTACACCTTC. The rearrangement uses TRBV3-1 (or the pseudogene TRBV3-2) and TRBJ1-2; 7 bases match TRBD1. Germline V gene data show CDR1 as LGHDT and CDR2 as YNNKEL (reference sequence). V was pared by 1 base and J by 7 bases, with 6 bases of the junction left unmatched. The CDR3 covers 14 residues.

Here the CDR3 reads CASSSPTGGGYTF. In DNA form, the CDR3 reads TGTGCCAGCAGCTCCCCGACAGGGGGCGGCTACACCTTC. This chain connects TRBV5-6 to TRBJ1-2; TRBD1 matches at 10 bases. CDR3 length: 13 residues. The ends lost 3 bases at V and 8 bases at J; junction bases unmatched: 4. Per germline, CDR1 SGHDT and CDR2 YYEEEE.

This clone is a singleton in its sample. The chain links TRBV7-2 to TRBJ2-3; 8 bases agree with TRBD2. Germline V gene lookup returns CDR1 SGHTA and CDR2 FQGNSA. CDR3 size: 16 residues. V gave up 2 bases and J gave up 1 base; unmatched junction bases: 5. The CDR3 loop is CASSLWSGGGTDTQYF. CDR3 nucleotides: TGTGCCAGCAGCTTATGGTCCGGGGGGGGCACAGATACGCAGTATTTT. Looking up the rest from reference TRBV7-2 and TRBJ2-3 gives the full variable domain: GAGVSQSPSNKVTEKGKDVELRCDPISGHTALYWYRQSLGQGLEFLIYFQGNSAPDKSGLPSDRFSAERTGGSVSTLTIQRTQQEDSAVYLCASSLWSGGGTDTQYFGPGTRLTVL.

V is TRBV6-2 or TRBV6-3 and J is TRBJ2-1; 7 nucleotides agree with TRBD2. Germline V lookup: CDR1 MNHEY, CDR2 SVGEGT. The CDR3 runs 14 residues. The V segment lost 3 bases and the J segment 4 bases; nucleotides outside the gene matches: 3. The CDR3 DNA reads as TGTGCCAGCAGTTATCCGGGGGGATACAATGAGCAGTTCTTC. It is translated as CASSYPGGYNEQFF.